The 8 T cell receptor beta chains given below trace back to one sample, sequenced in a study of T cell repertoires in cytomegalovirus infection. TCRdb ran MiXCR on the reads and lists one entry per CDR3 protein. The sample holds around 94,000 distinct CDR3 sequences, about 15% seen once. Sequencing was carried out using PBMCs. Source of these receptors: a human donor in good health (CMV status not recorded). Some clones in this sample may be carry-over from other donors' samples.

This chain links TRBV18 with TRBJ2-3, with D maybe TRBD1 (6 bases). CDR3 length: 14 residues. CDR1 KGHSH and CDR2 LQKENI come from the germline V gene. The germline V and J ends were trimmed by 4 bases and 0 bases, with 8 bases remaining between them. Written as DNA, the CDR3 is TGTGCCAGCTCACAACAGGGAAGCACAGATACGCAGTATTTT. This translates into CASSQQGSTDTQYF. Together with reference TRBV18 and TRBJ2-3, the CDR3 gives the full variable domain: NAGVMQNPRHLVRRRGQEARLRCSPMKGHSHVYWYRQLPEEGLKFMVYLQKENIIDESGMPKERFSAEFPKEGPSILRIQQVVRGDSAAYFCASSQQGSTDTQYFGPGTRLTVL.

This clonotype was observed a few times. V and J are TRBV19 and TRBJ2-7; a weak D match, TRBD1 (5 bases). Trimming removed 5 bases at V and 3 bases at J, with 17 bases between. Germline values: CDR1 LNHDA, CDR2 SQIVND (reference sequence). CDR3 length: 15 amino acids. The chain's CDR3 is CASSPGWGRNYEQYF. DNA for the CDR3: TGTGCCAGTAGTCCTGGGTGGGGCAGGAACTACGAGCAGTACTTC.

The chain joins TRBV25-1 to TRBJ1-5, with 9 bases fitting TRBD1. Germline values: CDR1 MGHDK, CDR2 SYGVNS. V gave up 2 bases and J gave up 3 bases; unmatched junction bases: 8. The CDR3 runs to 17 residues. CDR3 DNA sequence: TGTGCCAGCAGTGAAGGGGAGTGGACAGGGGACAATCAGCCCCAGCATTTT. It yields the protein CASSEGEWTGDNQPQHF.

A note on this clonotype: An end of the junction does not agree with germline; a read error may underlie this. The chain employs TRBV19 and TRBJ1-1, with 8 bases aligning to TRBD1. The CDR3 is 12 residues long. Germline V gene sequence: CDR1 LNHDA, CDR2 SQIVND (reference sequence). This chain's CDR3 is CATGDRNTEAIF. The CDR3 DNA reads TGTGCCACCGGGGACAGGAACACTGAAGCTATCTTT. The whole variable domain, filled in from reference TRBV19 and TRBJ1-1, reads DGGITQSPKYLFRKEGQNVTLSCEQNLNHDAMYWYRQDPGQGLRLIYYSQIVNDFQKGDIAEGYSVSREKKESFPLTVTSAQKNPTAFYLCATGDRNTEAIFGQGTRLTVV.

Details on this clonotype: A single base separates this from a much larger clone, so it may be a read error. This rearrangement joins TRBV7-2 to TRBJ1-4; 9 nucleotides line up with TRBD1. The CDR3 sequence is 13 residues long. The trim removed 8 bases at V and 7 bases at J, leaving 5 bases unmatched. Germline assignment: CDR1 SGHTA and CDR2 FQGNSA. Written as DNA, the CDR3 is TGTGCCAGCGGTTCGGGACAGGGTGAAAAACTGTTTTTT. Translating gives CASGSGQGEKLFF.

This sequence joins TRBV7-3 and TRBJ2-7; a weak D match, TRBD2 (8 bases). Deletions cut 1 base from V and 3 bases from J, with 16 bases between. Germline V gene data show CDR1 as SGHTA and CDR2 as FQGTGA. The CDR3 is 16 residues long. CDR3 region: CASSLSHSGDSYEQYF. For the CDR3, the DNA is TGTGCCAGCAGCTTAAGTCATAGCGGGGACAGCTACGAGCAGTACTTC.

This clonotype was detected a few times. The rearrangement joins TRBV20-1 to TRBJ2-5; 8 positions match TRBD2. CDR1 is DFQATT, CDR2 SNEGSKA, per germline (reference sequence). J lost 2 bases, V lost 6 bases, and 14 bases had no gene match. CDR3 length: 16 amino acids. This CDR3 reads CSATRPGLARQETQYF. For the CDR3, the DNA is TGCAGTGCCACCCGACCCGGACTAGCCCGACAAGAGACCCAGTACTTC.

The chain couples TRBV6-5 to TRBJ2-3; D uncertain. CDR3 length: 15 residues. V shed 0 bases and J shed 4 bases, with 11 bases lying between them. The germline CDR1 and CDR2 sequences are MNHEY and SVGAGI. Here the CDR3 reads CASSYSGPHADTQYF. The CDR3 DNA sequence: TGTGCCAGCAGTTACTCAGGCCCCCACGCAGATACGCAGTATTTT.